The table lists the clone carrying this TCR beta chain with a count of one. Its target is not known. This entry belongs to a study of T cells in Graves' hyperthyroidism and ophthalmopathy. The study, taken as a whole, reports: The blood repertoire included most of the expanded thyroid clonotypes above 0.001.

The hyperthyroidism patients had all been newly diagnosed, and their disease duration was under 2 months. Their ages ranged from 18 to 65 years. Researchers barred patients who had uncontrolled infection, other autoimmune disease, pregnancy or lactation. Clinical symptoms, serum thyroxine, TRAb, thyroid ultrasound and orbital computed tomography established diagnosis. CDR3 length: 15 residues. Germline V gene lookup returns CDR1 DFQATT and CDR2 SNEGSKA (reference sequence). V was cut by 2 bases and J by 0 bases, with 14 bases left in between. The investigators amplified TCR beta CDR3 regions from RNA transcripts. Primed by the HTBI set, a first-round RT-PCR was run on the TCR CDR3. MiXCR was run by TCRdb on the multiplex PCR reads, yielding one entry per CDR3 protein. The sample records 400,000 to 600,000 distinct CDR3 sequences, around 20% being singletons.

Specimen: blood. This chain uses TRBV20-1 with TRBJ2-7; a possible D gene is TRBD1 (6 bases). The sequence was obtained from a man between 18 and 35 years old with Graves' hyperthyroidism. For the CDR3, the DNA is TGCAGTGCTAGACAAGGCCCCAGGGGCTCCTACGAGCAGTACTTC. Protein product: CSARQGPRGSYEQYF.